This T cell receptor (beta chain) was captured by sequencing in a study of blood T cell repertoires in COVID-19. Study-wide context: The analysed material was cDNA or gDNA that came from T cells, B-cell-depleted T cells, or PBMCs.

Study members were between roughly 18 and 100 years old and lived in 20 to 30 US regions. Assignment of participants to cohorts was predicated upon participant-reported clinical history. Only in-frame clones appear in the TCRdb table, and some are missing; sequencing was by immunoSEQ multiplex PCR. The sample consists of under 200,000 clones, around 89% of them appearing once. What was sequenced was PBMCs or T cells enriched from blood (not recorded which). The clonotype was recovered from a woman aged 18-35 years who had recovered from COVID-19.

DNA for the CDR3: TGTGCCAGCGGCATCTCAGACTACCCTGAAGCTTTCTTT. This translates into CASGISDYPEAFF. The rearrangement links TRBV28 to TRBJ1-1; D call uncertain. The V and J ends lost 8 bases and 6 bases respectively, with 16 bases between them. Germline loops: CDR1 MDHEN, CDR2 SYDVKM. This CDR3 is 13 amino acids long.